These T cell receptor beta chains were read from a single sample in a study of early T cells in non-severe SARS-CoV-2 infection. TCRdb independently ran MiXCR on the 5' RACE reads; one entry per CDR3 protein. The table has fewer than 50,000 distinct CDR3 sequences, less than 8.5% seen once. What was sequenced was whole blood. The source of these receptors is an adult who was a healthcare worker with PCR-confirmed SARS-CoV-2 infection or an uninfected control (not recorded which). Both conserved end residues are part of each CDR3. The D gene is left open where the match is weak. Clone size is shown for a subset of rows, as once, few, many or a class of expanded clone.

>15|TRBV4-2|TRBJ2-3|-|-
TGTGCCAGCAGCCTACAGGGGAGGGATGAAGATACGCAGTATTTT
CASSLQGRDEDTQYF
>17|TRBV7-9|TRBJ1-1|TRBD1|few
TGTGCCAGCAGCTTAGGAGGGACAGGGGGATGGAACACTGAAGCTTTCTTT
CASSLGGTGGWNTEAFF
>13|TRBV28|TRBJ2-7|-|-
TGTGCCAGCAGCCTGGGACCTACCATGGGGCAGTACTTC
CASSLGPTMGQYF
>14|TRBV12-3/TRBV12-4|TRBJ2-2|-|-
TGTGCCAGCACTGGCGCGTTATACACCGGGGAGCTGTTTTTT
CASTGALYTGELFF
>15|TRBV18|TRBJ1-1|-|-
TGTGCCAGCTCACGAGGGGGGGGTCACGGCACTGAAGCTTTCTTT
CASSRGGGHGTEAFF
>17|TRBV7-2|TRBJ2-5|TRBD1|-
TGTGCCAGCAGCTTAATGTTCTGGGACAGGGTACAAGAGACCCAGTACTTC
CASSLMFWDRVQETQYF
>15|TRBV20-1|TRBJ2-3|TRBD2|many
TGCAGTGCTCTAAGAGGGACGGGGGGGCTAGATACGCAGTATTTT
CSALRGTGGLDTQYF
>12|TRBV6-5|TRBJ1-2|-|once
TGTGCCAGCAGGGACGGGCCGGATGGCTACACCTTC
CASRDGPDGYTF
>15|TRBV24-1|TRBJ2-1|TRBD1|few
TGTGCCACCGAACCTGGGACAGGGATTTACAATGAGCAGTTCTTC
CATEPGTGIYNEQFF
>14|TRBV6-6|TRBJ1-6|-|-
TGTGCCAGCAGCCACACGTTGTTGGATTCACCCCTCCACTTT
CASSHTLLDSPLHF
>13|TRBV29-1|TRBJ1-1|-|many
TGCAGCGTTGAGGAGGGGGGATGGACTGAAGCTTTCTTT
CSVEEGGWTEAFF
>14|TRBV7-2|TRBJ2-3|-|many
TGTGCCAGCAGCTTTGGGGGCCCCCCAGATACGCAGTATTTT
CASSFGGPPDTQYF
>16|TRBV28|TRBJ1-5|-|many
TGTGCCAGCAGGCCGCGGGGGATGATGAGCAATCAGCCCCAGCATTTT
CASRPRGMMSNQPQHF
>15|TRBV11-3|TRBJ2-5|-|few
TGTGCCAGCAGCTTAGGGAGTAGGGCCGAAGACACCCAGTACTTC
CASSLGSRAEDTQYF
>14|TRBV6-5|TRBJ2-7|-|-
TGTGCCAGCAGTTACTCGGGGTTGCCCTACGAGCAGTACTTC
CASSYSGLPYEQYF
>18|TRBV11-3|TRBJ2-2|-|-
TGTGCCAGCAGCCCCGCCGGGCGCCAAATCGCGAACACCGGGGAGCTGTTTTTT
CASSPAGRQIANTGELFF
>15|TRBV7-9|TRBJ2-3|-|many
TGTGCCAGCAGCTTAGTATCACAGGGCGCCGATACGCAGTATTTT
CASSLVSQGADTQYF
>16|TRBV12-3/TRBV12-4|TRBJ1-5|-|many
TGTGCCAGCAGACTTAGTGCGAAGGGGAACAATCAGCCCCAGCATTTT
CASRLSAKGNNQPQHF
>18|TRBV19|TRBJ2-1|TRBD2|-
TGTGCCAGTAGGCCTCTAGTAGGGCGGGGGGGTTATTCGGATGAGCAGTTCTTC
CASRPLVGRGGYSDEQFF
>18|TRBV10-3|TRBJ2-3|TRBD2|-
TGTGCCATCAGTGAGTCCGCCGGGTGGCGGGGGAAAGCAGATACGCAGTATTTT
CAISESAGWRGKADTQYF
>12|TRBV20-1|TRBJ2-7|-|-
TGCAGTGCTAGAGTAAGGGAGTACGAGCAGTACTTC
CSARVREYEQYF
>18|TRBV4-3|TRBJ1-3|-|-
TGCGCCAGCAGCCAAGAGGGCCACACAGGAGATACTGAAAACACCATATATTTT
CASSQEGHTGDTENTIYF
>16|TRBV6-6|TRBJ2-3|-|few
TGTGCCAGCAGTTACTTAGGGTACGGGGGCACAGATACGCAGTATTTT
CASSYLGYGGTDTQYF
>16|TRBV3-1|TRBJ2-2|TRBD2|few
TGTGCCAGCAGCCAGTTCGTCGGGGGGGACACCGGGGAGCTGTTTTTT
CASSQFVGGDTGELFF
>14|TRBV7-9|TRBJ1-2|-|many
TGTGCCAGCAGCTTAAACCAGGGGAACTATGGCTACACCTTC
CASSLNQGNYGYTF
>15|TRBV7-2|TRBJ2-3|-|-
TGTGCCAGCAGCTTAAGGGCGGGGACCTCGGATACGCAGTATTTT
CASSLRAGTSDTQYF
>15|TRBV30|TRBJ1-2|-|few
TGTGCCTGGAGGACAGCTGGATCCCTTTTCTATGGCTACACCTTC
CAWRTAGSLFYGYTF
>13|TRBV6-5|TRBJ2-7|TRBD1|few
TGTGCCAGCACCGGGACAGGGGAGGTCGAGCAGTACTTC
CASTGTGEVEQYF
>12|TRBV7-2|TRBJ1-6|-|-
TGTGCCAGCAGCTACGGCTATTCACCCCTCCACTTT
CASSYGYSPLHF
>11|TRBV27|TRBJ1-1|-|few
TGTGCCAGCAGTTGGGGCACTGAAGCTTTCTTT
CASSWGTEAFF
>17|TRBV24-1|TRBJ2-1|TRBD2|-
TGTGCCACCAGTGATTTCCGGACTAGCGGGGATCTCAATGAGCAGTTCTTC
CATSDFRTSGDLNEQFF
>19|TRBV4-1|TRBJ1-1|TRBD1|many
TGCGCCAGCAGCCAAGACCCGCAACGGAAGGGACAGGCGAACACTGAAGCTTTCTTT
CASSQDPQRKGQANTEAFF
>13|TRBV5-1|TRBJ1-2|-|few
TGCGCCAGCGGGGACGGACAGAGCTATGGCTACACCTTC
CASGDGQSYGYTF
>14|TRBV30|TRBJ2-1|TRBD1|-
TGTGCCTGGAGTATGGGACAGGGAAACAATGAGCAGTTCTTC
CAWSMGQGNNEQFF
>15|TRBV6-5|TRBJ1-3|-|-
TGCGCCAGCAGTTACTCTCAGGGAGGTGGAAACACCATATATTTT
CASSYSQGGGNTIYF
>14|TRBV5-7|TRBJ2-5|-|-
TGTGCCAGCAGCTTTAGTCCGGGTAGGAAGACCCAGTACTTC
CASSFSPGRKTQYF
>15|TRBV28|TRBJ2-3|TRBD1|many
TGTGCCAGCAGTTTATCTAACCAGGGGGCAGATACGCAGTATTTT
CASSLSNQGADTQYF
>15|TRBV24-1|TRBJ2-1|TRBD2|many
TGTGCCACCAGTACAACTAGCGTGCACTACAGTGAGCAGTTCTTC
CATSTTSVHYSEQFF
>11|TRBV12-3/TRBV12-4|TRBJ2-5|-|many
TGTGCCAGCAGTGACGGACGGGCCCAGTACTTC
CASSDGRAQYF
>17|TRBV6-2/TRBV6-3|TRBJ1-1|TRBD1|many
TGTGCCAGCAGGGGAAGGGGGCGCTTTGGGATGAACACTGAAGCTTTCTTT
CASRGRGRFGMNTEAFF
>19|TRBV15|TRBJ1-5|TRBD1|many
TGTGCCACCAGCAGAATAAAGACAGGGGCGAGGATGAGCAATCAGCCCCAGCATTTT
CATSRIKTGARMSNQPQHF
>12|TRBV11-1|TRBJ2-7|-|-
TGTGCCAGCAGCTTAGCGAGTTTCGAGCAGTACTTC
CASSLASFEQYF
>16|TRBV4-3|TRBJ1-4|TRBD1|many
TGCGCCAGCAGCCAAGATCAGGGGGGAGCTAATGAAAAACTGTTTTTT
CASSQDQGGANEKLFF
>15|TRBV20-1|TRBJ2-1|TRBD1|-
TGCAGTGCTAGCTCCCCTGGACAGGGGTACAATGAGCAGTTCTTC
CSASSPGQGYNEQFF
>14|TRBV4-2|TRBJ2-2|-|-
TGTGCCAGCAGCCAAGATCTCGGGTTCGGGGAGCTGTTTTTT
CASSQDLGFGELFF
>15|TRBV4-3|TRBJ2-5|-|few
TGCGCCAGCAGCCGCGGTGGGGTGGTCCAAGAGACCCAGTACTTC
CASSRGGVVQETQYF
>14|TRBV18|TRBJ1-1|-|many
TGTGCCAGCTCACCAAGACGAGGAGGCACTGAAGCTTTCTTT
CASSPRRGGTEAFF
>12|TRBV20-1|TRBJ2-5|TRBD2|many
TGCAGTGCTGGGACTAACCAAGAGACCCAGTACTTC
CSAGTNQETQYF
>19|TRBV23-1|TRBJ2-5|-|many
TGCGCCAGCAGTCAATCCTGTGGCCTCCCAGTCAAGATCCAAGAGACCCAGTACTTC
CASSQSCGLPVKIQETQYF